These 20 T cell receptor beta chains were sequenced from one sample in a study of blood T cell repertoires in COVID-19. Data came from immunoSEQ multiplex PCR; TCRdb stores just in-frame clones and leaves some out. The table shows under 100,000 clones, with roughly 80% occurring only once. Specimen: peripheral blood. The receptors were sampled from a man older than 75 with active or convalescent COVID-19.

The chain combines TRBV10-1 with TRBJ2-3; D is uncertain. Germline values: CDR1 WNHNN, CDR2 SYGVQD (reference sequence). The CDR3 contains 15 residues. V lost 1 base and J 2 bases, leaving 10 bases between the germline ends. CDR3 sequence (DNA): TGCGCCAGCAGTGAGTTTTCGAGGCTCACAGATACGCAGTATTTT. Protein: CASSEFSRLTDTQYF.

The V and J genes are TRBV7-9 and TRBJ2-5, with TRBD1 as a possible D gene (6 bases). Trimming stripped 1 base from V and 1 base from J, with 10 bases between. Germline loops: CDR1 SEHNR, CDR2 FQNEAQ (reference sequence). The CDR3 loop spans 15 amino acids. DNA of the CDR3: TGTGCCAGCAGCTTAGTGGGACATCCCCAAGAGACCCAGTACTTC. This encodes CASSLVGHPQETQYF.

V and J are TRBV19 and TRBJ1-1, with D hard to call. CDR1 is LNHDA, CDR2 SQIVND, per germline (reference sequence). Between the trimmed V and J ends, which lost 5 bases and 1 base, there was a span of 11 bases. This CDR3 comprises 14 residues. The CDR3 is CASSLGMPNTEAFF. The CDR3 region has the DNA TGTGCCAGTAGTCTCGGGATGCCGAACACTGAAGCTTTCTTT.

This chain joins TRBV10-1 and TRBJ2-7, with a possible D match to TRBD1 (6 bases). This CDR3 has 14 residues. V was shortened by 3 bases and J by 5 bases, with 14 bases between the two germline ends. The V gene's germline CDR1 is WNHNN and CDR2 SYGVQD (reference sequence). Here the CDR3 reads CASSEGGVVDEQYF. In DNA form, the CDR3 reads TGCGCCAGCAGTGAAGGGGGAGTGGTAGACGAGCAGTACTTC.

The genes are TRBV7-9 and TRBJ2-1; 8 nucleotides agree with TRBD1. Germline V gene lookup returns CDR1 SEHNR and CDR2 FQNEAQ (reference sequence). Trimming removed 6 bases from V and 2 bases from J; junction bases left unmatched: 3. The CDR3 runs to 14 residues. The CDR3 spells CASRLTGAYNEQFF. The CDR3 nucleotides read TGTGCCAGCAGACTGACAGGGGCCTACAATGAGCAGTTCTTC. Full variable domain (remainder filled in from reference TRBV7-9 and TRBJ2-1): DTGVSQNPRHKITKRGQNVTFRCDPISEHNRLYWYRQTLGQGPEFLTYFQNEAQLEKSRLLSDRFSAERPKGSFSTLEIQRTEQGDSAMYLCASRLTGAYNEQFFGPGTRLTVL.

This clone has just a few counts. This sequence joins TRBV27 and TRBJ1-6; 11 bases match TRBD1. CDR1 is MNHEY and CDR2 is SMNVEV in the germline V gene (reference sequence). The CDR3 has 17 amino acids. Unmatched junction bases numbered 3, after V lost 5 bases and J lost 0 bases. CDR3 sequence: CASSPGQGASYNSPLHF. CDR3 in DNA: TGTGCCAGCAGTCCCGGACAGGGGGCCTCCTATAATTCACCCCTCCACTTT.

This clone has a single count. In nucleotides, the CDR3 is TGTGCCAGCAGCGTCCGATGGAGCCGGAGCTCCTACGAGCAGTACTTC. This translates into CASSVRWSRSSYEQYF. This rearrangement joins TRBV11-2 to TRBJ2-7; D is ambiguous. CDR1 and CDR2 (germline): SGHAT, FQNNGV. CDR3 length equals 16 residues. The V end was cut by 5 bases, the J end by 0 bases, with 17 bases between.

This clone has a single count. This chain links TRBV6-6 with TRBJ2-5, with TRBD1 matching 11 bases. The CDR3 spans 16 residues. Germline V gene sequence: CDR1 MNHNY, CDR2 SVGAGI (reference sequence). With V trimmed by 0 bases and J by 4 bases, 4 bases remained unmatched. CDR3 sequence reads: CASSYSRGTGGETQYF. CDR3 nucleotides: TGTGCCAGCAGTTACTCGAGGGGGACAGGGGGAGAGACCCAGTACTTC.

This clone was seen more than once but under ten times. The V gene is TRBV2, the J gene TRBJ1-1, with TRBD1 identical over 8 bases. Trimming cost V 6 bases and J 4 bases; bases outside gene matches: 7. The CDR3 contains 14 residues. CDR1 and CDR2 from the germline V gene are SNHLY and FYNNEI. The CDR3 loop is CASRKDRGGTEAFF. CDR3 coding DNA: TGTGCCAGCAGGAAAGACAGGGGAGGCACTGAAGCTTTCTTT.

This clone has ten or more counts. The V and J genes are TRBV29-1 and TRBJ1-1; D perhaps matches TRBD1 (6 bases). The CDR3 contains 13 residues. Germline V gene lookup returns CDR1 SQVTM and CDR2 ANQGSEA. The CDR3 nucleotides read TGCAGTGCCCGAGGGGGGGGAGTCACTGAAGCTTTCTTT. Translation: CSARGGGVTEAFF.

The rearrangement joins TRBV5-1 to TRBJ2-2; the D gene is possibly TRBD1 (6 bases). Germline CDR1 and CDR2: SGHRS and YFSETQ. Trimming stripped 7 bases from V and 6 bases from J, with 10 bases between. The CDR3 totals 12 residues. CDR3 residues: CASHRVSGELFF. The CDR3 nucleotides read TGCGCCAGCCACAGGGTATCCGGGGAGCTGTTTTTT.

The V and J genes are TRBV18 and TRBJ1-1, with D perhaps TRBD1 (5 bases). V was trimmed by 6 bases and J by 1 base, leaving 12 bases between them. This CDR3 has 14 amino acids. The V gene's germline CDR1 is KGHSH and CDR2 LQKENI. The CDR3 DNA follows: TGTGCCAGCTCCGCCAGACAGCCGAACACTGAAGCTTTCTTT. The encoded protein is CASSARQPNTEAFF.

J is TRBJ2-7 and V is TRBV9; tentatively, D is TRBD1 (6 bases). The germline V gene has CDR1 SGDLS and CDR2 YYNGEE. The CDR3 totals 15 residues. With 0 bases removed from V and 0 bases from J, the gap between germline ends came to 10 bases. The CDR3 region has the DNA TGTGCCAGCAGCGTAGAGGCGGACAGCTCCTACGAGCAGTACTTC. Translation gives CASSVEADSSYEQYF.

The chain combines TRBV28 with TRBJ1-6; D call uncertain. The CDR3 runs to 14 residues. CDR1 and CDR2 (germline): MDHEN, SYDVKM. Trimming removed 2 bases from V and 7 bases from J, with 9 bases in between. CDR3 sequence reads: CASSLRQVNSPLHF. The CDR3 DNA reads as TGTGCCAGCAGTTTAAGGCAGGTCAATTCACCCCTCCACTTT.

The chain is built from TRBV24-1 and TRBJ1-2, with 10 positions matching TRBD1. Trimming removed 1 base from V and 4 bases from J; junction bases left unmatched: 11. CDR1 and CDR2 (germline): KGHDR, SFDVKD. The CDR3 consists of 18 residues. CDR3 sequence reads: CATSDLTGTGEAGYGYTF. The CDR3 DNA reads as TGTGCCACCAGTGATTTAACCGGGACAGGGGAAGCGGGCTATGGCTACACCTTC.

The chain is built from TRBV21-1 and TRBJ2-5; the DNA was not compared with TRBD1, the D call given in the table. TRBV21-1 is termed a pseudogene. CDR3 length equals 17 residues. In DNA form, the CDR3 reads TGTGCCAGCAGCTCCACGACAGGGTCAATAGACCAAGAGACCCAGTACTTC. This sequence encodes CASSSTTGSIDQETQYF.

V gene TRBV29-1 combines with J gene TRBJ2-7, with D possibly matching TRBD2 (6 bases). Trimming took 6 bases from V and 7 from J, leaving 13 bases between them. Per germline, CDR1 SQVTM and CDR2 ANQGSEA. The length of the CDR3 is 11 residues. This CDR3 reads CSVQGGGEQYF. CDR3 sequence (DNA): TGCAGCGTCCAGGGTGGAGGGGAGCAGTACTTC.

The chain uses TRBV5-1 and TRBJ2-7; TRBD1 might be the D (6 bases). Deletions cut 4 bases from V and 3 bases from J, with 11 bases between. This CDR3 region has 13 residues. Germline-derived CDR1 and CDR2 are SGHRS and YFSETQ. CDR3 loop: CASSPGVRYEQYF. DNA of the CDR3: TGCGCCAGCAGCCCAGGGGTTCGCTACGAGCAGTACTTC.

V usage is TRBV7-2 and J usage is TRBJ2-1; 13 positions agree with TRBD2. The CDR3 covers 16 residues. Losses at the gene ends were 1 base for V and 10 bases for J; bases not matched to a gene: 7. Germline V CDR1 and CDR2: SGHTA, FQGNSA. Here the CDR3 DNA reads TGTGCCAGCAGCTTAGGGGGACTAGCGGGGATCGGGGAGCAGTTCTTC. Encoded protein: CASSLGGLAGIGEQFF. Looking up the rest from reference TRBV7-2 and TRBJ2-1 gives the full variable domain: GAGVSQSPSNKVTEKGKDVELRCDPISGHTALYWYRQSLGQGLEFLIYFQGNSAPDKSGLPSDRFSAERTGGSVSTLTIQRTQQEDSAVYLCASSLGGLAGIGEQFFGPGTRLTVL.

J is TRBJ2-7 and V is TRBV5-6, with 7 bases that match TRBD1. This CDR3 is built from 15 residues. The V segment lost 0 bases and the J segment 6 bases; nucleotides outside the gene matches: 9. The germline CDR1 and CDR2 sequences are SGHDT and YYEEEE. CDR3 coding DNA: TGTGCCAGCAGCTTGGAGGTCACAGGGGTGGGCGAGCAGTACTTC. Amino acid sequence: CASSLEVTGVGEQYF.